This entry features one TCR beta chain sequence. In the original analysis: By means of reference gene primer amplification, nucleated cell counts were estimated. Only in-frame clones appear in the TCRdb table, and some are missing; sequencing was by immunoSEQ multiplex PCR. That table furnishes V, J and clone size, whereas the DNA furnished D and trimming. This sample yields tens of thousands of clones, of which roughly 90% are seen a single time; approximately 2% belongs to the top ten. These data belong to a study of blood T cell repertoires in COVID-19. Study summary: Whether acute or convalescent, the COVID-19 samples came from the United States, Italy and Spain. The analysed material was cDNA or gDNA that came from T cells, B-cell-depleted T cells, or PBMCs.

This sequence originates from a man aged 50-59 years with acute or convalescent COVID-19. Input material: peripheral blood.

CDR3 sequence reads: CASSQFDPGRGNEQFF. The CDR3 DNA reads TGCGCCAGCAGCCAATTTGATCCCGGGAGGGGTAATGAGCAGTTCTTC. The chain uses TRBV4-1 and TRBJ2-1, with 8 nucleotides matching TRBD2. Germline loops: CDR1 MGHRA, CDR2 YSYEKL. The CDR3 runs 16 residues. With V trimmed by 2 bases and J by 7 bases, 10 bases remained unmatched.